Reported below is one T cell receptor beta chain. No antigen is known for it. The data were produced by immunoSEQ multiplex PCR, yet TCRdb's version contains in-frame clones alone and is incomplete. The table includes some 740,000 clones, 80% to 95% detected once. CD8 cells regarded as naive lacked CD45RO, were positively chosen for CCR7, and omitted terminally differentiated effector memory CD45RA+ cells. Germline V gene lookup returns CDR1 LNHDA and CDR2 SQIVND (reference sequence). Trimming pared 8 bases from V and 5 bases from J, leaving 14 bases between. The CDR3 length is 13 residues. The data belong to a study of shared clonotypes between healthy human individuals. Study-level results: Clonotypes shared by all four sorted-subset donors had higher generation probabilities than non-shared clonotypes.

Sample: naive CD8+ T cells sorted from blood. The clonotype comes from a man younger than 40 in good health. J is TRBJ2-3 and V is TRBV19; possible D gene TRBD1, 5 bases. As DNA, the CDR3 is TGTGCCAGTGCACAGGCCAGATTAGATACGCAGTATTTT. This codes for CASAQARLDTQYF.